Each of the 7 T cell receptor beta chains below was sequenced from the same sample in a study of T-cell memory formation after mild COVID-19. TCRdb processed the 5' RACE reads anew with MiXCR; each CDR3 protein has one entry. Altogether around 310,000 distinct CDR3 sequences are present, under 25% being singletons, with the ten largest covering roughly 23%. Sequenced material: PBMCs or a T cell subset sorted from them (not recorded which). The receptors were gathered from a man between 18 and 35 years old who had mild COVID-19 (a few samples of this study predate the infection). Cell type and time point are not known.

This clonotype has more than one count but fewer than ten. The chain links TRBV28 to TRBJ2-3; D perhaps matches TRBD2 (6 bases). V was cut by 2 bases and J by 3 bases, with 18 bases left in between. In germline, CDR1 is MDHEN, CDR2 SYDVKM. This CDR3 contains 17 residues. CDR3 DNA: TGTGCCAGCAGTTTAAGGAGGGGCATAGTGGGTACAGATACGCAGTATTTT. Amino acid sequence: CASSLRRGIVGTDTQYF. Looking up the rest from reference TRBV28 and TRBJ2-3 gives the full variable domain: DVKVTQSSRYLVKRTGEKVFLECVQDMDHENMFWYRQDPGLGLRLIYFSYDVKMKEKGDIPEGYSVSREKKERFSLILESASTNQTSMYLCASSLRRGIVGTDTQYFGPGTRLTVL.

This clonotype is medium-sized (0.01 to 0.1%) within its sample. The genes are TRBV4-2 and TRBJ2-2, with 9 bases identical to TRBD1. The trim removed 1 base at V and 3 bases at J, leaving 0 bases unmatched. The CDR3 totals 15 residues. Germline CDR1 reads LGHNA; CDR2 reads YNFKEQ. The CDR3 is CASSQGQGDTGELFF. DNA of the CDR3: TGTGCCAGCAGCCAAGGACAGGGGGACACCGGGGAGCTGTTTTTT.

This clonotype came up many times. V and J are TRBV2 and TRBJ1-1; no reliable D call. V gave up 3 bases and J gave up 1 base, with 3 bases separating them. In germline, CDR1 is SNHLY, CDR2 FYNNEI. The CDR3 runs to 12 residues. The CDR3 loop reads CASSDRNTEAFF. In nucleotides, the CDR3 is TGTGCCAGCAGTGATAGGAACACTGAAGCTTTCTTT.

This clonotype was recorded a few times. This rearrangement joins TRBV10-1 to TRBJ2-3; 13 bases align to TRBD2. The CDR3 has 19 amino acids. J gave up 2 bases and V 0 bases, and 8 bases lay outside the gene matches. CDR1 and CDR2 (germline): WNHNN, SYGVQD (reference sequence). This chain's CDR3 is CASSESPGLAGALTDTQYF. CDR3 DNA: TGCGCCAGCAGTGAGTCTCCCGGACTAGCGGGGGCCCTCACAGATACGCAGTATTTT.

The chain recombines TRBV7-8 with TRBJ2-2; 9 bases align to TRBD2. CDR1 is SGHVS, CDR2 FQNEAQ, per germline. The CDR3 extends over 17 amino acids. Trimming took 1 base from V and 2 from J; bases not matched to a gene: 5. This chain's CDR3 is CASSLEASGANTGELFF. The CDR3 DNA is TGTGCCAGCAGCTTAGAAGCTAGCGGGGCCAACACCGGGGAGCTGTTTTTT.

J is TRBJ2-1 and V is TRBV7-3; 8 bases line up with TRBD2. The J segment lost 3 bases and the V segment lost 10 bases, leaving 8 bases of the junction unmatched. Germline CDR1 is SGHTA and CDR2 is FQGTGA. The length of the CDR3 is 14 residues. In nucleotides, the CDR3 is TGTGCCACCGCCGGGGGGGCCAACTACAATGAGCAGTTCTTC. This gives the protein CATAGGANYNEQFF.

This clonotype was found a few times. This chain connects TRBV6-2 or TRBV6-3 to TRBJ2-3, with a possible D match to TRBD1 (5 bases). The CDR3 has 15 amino acids. Germline loops: CDR1 MNHEY, CDR2 SVGEGT. Between the trimmed V and J ends, which lost 5 bases and 0 bases, there was a span of 12 bases. CDR3 protein: CASSAMRTSTDTQYF. The CDR3 DNA reads TGTGCCAGCAGTGCCATGAGGACAAGCACAGATACGCAGTATTTT.